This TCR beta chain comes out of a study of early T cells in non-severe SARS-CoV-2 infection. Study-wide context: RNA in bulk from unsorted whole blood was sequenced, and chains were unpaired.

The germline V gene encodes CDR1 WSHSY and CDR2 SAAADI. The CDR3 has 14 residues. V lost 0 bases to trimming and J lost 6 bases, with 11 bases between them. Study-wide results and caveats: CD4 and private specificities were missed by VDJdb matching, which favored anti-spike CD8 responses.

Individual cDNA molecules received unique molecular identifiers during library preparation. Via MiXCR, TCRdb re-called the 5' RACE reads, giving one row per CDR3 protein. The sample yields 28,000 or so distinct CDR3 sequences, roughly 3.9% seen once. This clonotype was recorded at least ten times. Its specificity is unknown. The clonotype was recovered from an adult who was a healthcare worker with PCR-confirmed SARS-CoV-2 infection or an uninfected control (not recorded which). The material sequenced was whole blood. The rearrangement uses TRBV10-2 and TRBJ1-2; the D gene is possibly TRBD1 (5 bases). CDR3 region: CASSESGRGDGYTF. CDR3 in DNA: TGCGCCAGCAGTGAGTCGGGCAGAGGGGATGGCTACACCTTC.